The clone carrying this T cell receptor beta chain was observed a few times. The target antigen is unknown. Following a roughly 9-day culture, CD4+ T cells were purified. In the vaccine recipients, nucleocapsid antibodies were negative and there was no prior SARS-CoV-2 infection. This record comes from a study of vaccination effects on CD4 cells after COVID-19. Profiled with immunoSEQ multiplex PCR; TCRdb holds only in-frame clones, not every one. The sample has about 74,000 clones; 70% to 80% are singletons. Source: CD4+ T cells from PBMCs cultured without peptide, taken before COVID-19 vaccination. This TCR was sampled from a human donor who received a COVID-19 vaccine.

CDR3 region: CASSSSITGLDTIYF. CDR3 DNA: TGTGCCAGCAGCTCCTCAATTACAGGGTTGGACACCATATATTTT. The V gene is TRBV7-2, the J gene TRBJ1-3; D may be TRBD1 (6 bases). Germline V lookup: CDR1 SGHTA, CDR2 FQGNSA. The CDR3 is 15 residues long. Deletions cut 4 bases from V and 8 bases from J, with 18 bases between.